These 31 T cell receptor beta chains came from one sample sequenced in a study of blood T cell repertoires in COVID-19. The protocol was immunoSEQ multiplex PCR, while the TCRdb copy is restricted to in-frame clones and leaves out a portion. The repertoire holds tens of thousands of clones, with 79% as singletons. What was sequenced was peripheral blood. These receptors all stem from a man in his fifties or sixties with acute or convalescent COVID-19.

The CDR3 loop is CASSETGAGNTIYF. The DNA of the CDR3 is TGTGCCAGCAGCGAGACAGGGGCTGGAAACACCATATATTTT. The chain joins TRBV11-2 to TRBJ1-3; 8 nucleotides align to TRBD1. There are 14 residues in the CDR3. Trimming removed 5 bases from V and 2 bases from J; junction bases left unmatched: 2. Germline CDR1 reads SGHAT; CDR2 reads FQNNGV. Full variable domain (missing parts from reference TRBV11-2 and TRBJ1-3): EAGVAQSPRYKIIEKRQSVAFWCNPISGHATLYWYQQILGQGPKLLIQFQNNGVVDDSQLPKDRFSAERLKGVDSTLKIQPAKLEDSAVYLCASSETGAGNTIYFGEGSWLTVV.

The chain links TRBV6-1 to TRBJ1-2, with 8 positions matching TRBD1. CDR3 length: 17 amino acids. Germline V gene lookup returns CDR1 MNHNS and CDR2 SASEGT. V shed 0 bases and J 0 bases; nucleotides not matched to a gene: 6. Written as DNA, the CDR3 is TGTGCCAGCAGTGAAGCTAGGACAGGGAAGACTAACTATGGCTACACCTTC. Its protein is CASSEARTGKTNYGYTF.

This chain connects TRBV7-9 to TRBJ2-1; perhaps TRBD1 as D (5 bases). Trimming pared 4 bases from V and 1 base from J, leaving 11 bases between. Per the germline V gene, CDR1 is SEHNR and CDR2 is FQNEAQ (reference sequence). CDR3 length: 15 residues. The CDR3 protein is CASSSGQGSYNEQFF. In nucleotides, the CDR3 is TGTGCCAGCAGCTCCGGCCAGGGTTCCTACAATGAGCAGTTCTTC.

This rearrangement joins TRBV5-4 to TRBJ2-5, with TRBD2 as a possible D gene (6 bases). CDR3 length: 14 amino acids. Trimming left V 2 bases short and J 1 base short, with 9 bases between. CDR1 is SGHNT and CDR2 is YYREEE in the germline V gene (reference sequence). The CDR3, as DNA: TGTGCCAGCAGCTTAGATAGCGGCCAAGAGACCCAGTACTTC. Translation: CASSLDSGQETQYF. Full variable domain (missing parts from reference TRBV5-4 and TRBJ2-5): ETGVTQSPTHLIKTRGQQVTLRCSSQSGHNTVSWYQQALGQGPQFIFQYYREEENGRGNFPPRFSGLQFPNYSSELNVNALELDDSALYLCASSLDSGQETQYFGPGTRLLVL.

The chain has TRBV7-2 and TRBJ1-4, with 7 bases lining up with TRBD1. V lost 4 bases and J lost 8; bases outside the gene matches: 4. Germline CDR1 and CDR2: SGHTA and FQGNSA. This CDR3 has 13 residues. The CDR3 is CASSSIGGEKLFF. CDR3 DNA: TGTGCCAGCAGCTCCATAGGGGGCGAAAAACTGTTTTTT.

This clone was recorded once. J is TRBJ2-1 and V is TRBV9, with TRBD1 identical over 10 bases. Germline V gives CDR1 SGDLS, CDR2 YYNGEE. J lost 6 bases, V lost 0 bases, and 3 bases had no gene match. The CDR3 is 15 residues long. The CDR3 DNA reads TGTGCCAGCAGCGTAGGGGACAGGGGTACCAATGAGCAGTTCTTC. This translates into CASSVGDRGTNEQFF.

The rearrangement joins TRBV2 to TRBJ1-1, with 7 bases that match TRBD1. This CDR3 comprises 13 residues. Germline lookup yields CDR1 SNHLY and CDR2 FYNNEI. Unmatched junction bases numbered 11, after V lost 5 bases and J lost 11 bases. This CDR3 reads CASSRQGPDGAFF. CDR3 in DNA: TGTGCCAGCAGTCGACAGGGACCTGATGGGGCTTTCTTT.

This clone was seen only a few times. CDR3 loop: CASSVWTGVNQPQHF. Written as DNA, the CDR3 is TGTGCCAGCAGCGTGTGGACAGGGGTCAATCAGCCCCAGCATTTT. This chain links TRBV7-2 with TRBJ1-5; 9 positions match TRBD1. This CDR3 contains 15 residues. Looked up from germline, CDR1 is SGHTA and CDR2 is FQGNSA. V was pared by 5 bases and J by 3 bases, with 5 bases of the junction left unmatched.

As to this clone: The same CDR3 is also encoded by other DNA sequences in this sample. V and J are TRBV19 and TRBJ1-5, with D perhaps TRBD1 (6 bases). The CDR3 runs to 15 residues. CDR1 LNHDA and CDR2 SQIVND come from the germline V gene (reference sequence). The V and J ends lost 6 bases and 4 bases respectively, with 16 bases between them. CDR3 sequence (DNA): TGTGCCAGTAGCCGTTCGAGGGACACAAATCAGCCCCAGCATTTT. This gives the protein CASSRSRDTNQPQHF.

This clone was observed once. CDR3 sequence: CASSKNGRGAGEPDTQYF. The CDR3 DNA reads TGTGCCAGCAGCAAAAACGGAAGGGGGGCGGGAGAACCCGATACGCAGTATTTT. V usage is TRBV21-1 and J usage is TRBJ2-3; the table assigns TRBD2, which was not confirmed against the DNA. TRBV21-1 is marked as a pseudogene. The length of the CDR3 is 18 residues.

The chain carries TRBV19 and TRBJ1-1; tentatively, D is TRBD1 (6 bases). Germline V lookup: CDR1 LNHDA, CDR2 SQIVND (reference sequence). Trimming cost V 5 bases and J 1 base, with 11 bases left between them. The CDR3 loop spans 14 amino acids. The CDR3 sequence: CASSGGQPNTEAFF. CDR3 in DNA: TGTGCCAGTAGTGGAGGACAGCCGAACACTGAAGCTTTCTTT.

V gene TRBV11-2 combines with J gene TRBJ2-1; no clear D gene. The CDR3 is 13 residues long. Germline V lookup: CDR1 SGHAT, CDR2 FQNNGV. The V and J ends lost 4 bases and 4 bases respectively, with 8 bases between them. The CDR3 DNA is TGTGCCAGCAGCTGGAGTACATACAATGAGCAGTTCTTC. This gives the protein CASSWSTYNEQFF.

CDR3 coding DNA: TGTGCCAGCAGTGAAGCGGGGGGGCGGATGGTTTTCTTT. This gives the protein CASSEAGGRMVFF. The chain carries TRBV6-1 and TRBJ1-1, with D maybe TRBD1 (6 bases). Germline V CDR1 and CDR2: MNHNS, SASEGT. The CDR3 is 13 residues long. With 0 bases removed from V and 13 bases from J, the gap between germline ends came to 15 bases.

The chain joins TRBV15 to TRBJ2-2; D is undetermined. The CDR3 spans 14 residues. Trimming removed 8 bases at V and 0 bases at J, with 10 bases between. The germline gives CDR1 LNHNV, CDR2 YYDKDF (reference sequence). CDR3 nucleotides: TGTGCCACCCGCGAGGCCCCGAACACCGGGGAGCTGTTTTTT. Translating gives CATREAPNTGELFF. Combining the CDR3 with reference TRBV15 and TRBJ2-2 gives the whole variable domain DAMVIQNPRYQVTQFGKPVTLSCSQTLNHNVMYWYQQKSSQAPKLLFHYYDKDFNNEADTPDNFQSRRPNTSFCFLDIRSPGLGDTAMYLCATREAPNTGELFFGEGSRLTVL.

The rearrangement joins TRBV29-1 to TRBJ1-1; weak D call: TRBD1 (5 bases). The germline CDR1 and CDR2 sequences are SQVTM and ANQGSEA. This CDR3 has 11 amino acids. V was shortened by 0 bases and J by 10 bases, with 9 bases between the two germline ends. CDR3 bases: TGCAGCGTTGAAGACAGGGTACGAGCTTTCTTT. Protein sequence: CSVEDRVRAFF.

V and J are TRBV2 and TRBJ2-1; 12 bases match TRBD2. The CDR3 runs to 13 residues. Unmatched junction bases numbered 3, after V lost 9 bases and J lost 6 bases. Germline lookup yields CDR1 SNHLY and CDR2 FYNNEI. CDR3 protein: CASGLAGSNEQFF. The CDR3 DNA sequence: TGTGCCAGTGGACTAGCGGGAAGCAATGAGCAGTTCTTC.

This clone was counted a single time. CDR3 sequence: CASSVDVAANTIYF. The CDR3 DNA reads TGTGCCAGCAGCGTAGATGTTGCGGCGAACACCATATATTTT. This sequence joins TRBV9 and TRBJ1-3, with no clear D. The germline CDR1 and CDR2 sequences are SGDLS and YYNGEE. V was pared by 0 bases and J by 7 bases, with 11 bases between. This CDR3 has 14 amino acids.

This clone was counted only a few times. The rearrangement links TRBV27 to TRBJ2-1; the D gene is possibly TRBD2 (5 bases). The germline V gene has CDR1 MNHEY and CDR2 SMNVEV (reference sequence). V was trimmed by 3 bases and J by 10 bases, leaving 13 bases between them. The CDR3 is 13 residues long. CDR3 residues: CASSLWGWREQFF. CDR3 bases: TGTGCCAGCAGTTTGTGGGGTTGGAGGGAGCAGTTCTTC.

The chain couples TRBV7-8 to TRBJ2-2; 7 bases map to TRBD1. The germline gives CDR1 SGHVS, CDR2 FQNEAQ. The CDR3 length is 18 residues. J gave up 3 bases and V 5 bases, and 15 bases lay outside the gene matches. As DNA, the CDR3 is TGTGCCAGCAGCCTTCCGGGACAGTCTTTTCAGTACACCGGGGAGCTGTTTTTT. Translation gives CASSLPGQSFQYTGELFF.

The chain links TRBV7-2 to TRBJ2-5; TRBD1 aligns across 9 bases. Trimming cost V 3 bases and J 5 bases; bases outside gene matches: 7. The CDR3 sequence is 15 residues long. The germline V gene has CDR1 SGHTA and CDR2 FQGNSA. The CDR3 reads CASSFGDRELETQYF. In nucleotides, the CDR3 is TGTGCCAGCAGCTTCGGGGACAGGGAGTTGGAGACCCAGTACTTC. Full variable domain (rest looked up from reference TRBV7-2 and TRBJ2-5): GAGVSQSPSNKVTEKGKDVELRCDPISGHTALYWYRQSLGQGLEFLIYFQGNSAPDKSGLPSDRFSAERTGGSVSTLTIQRTQQEDSAVYLCASSFGDRELETQYFGPGTRLLVL.

The chain is built from TRBV10-2 and TRBJ2-1, with D possibly matching TRBD2 (5 bases). Trimming took off 8 bases at V and 4 bases at J, with 15 bases between the two ends. This CDR3 has 14 amino acids. The germline V gene encodes CDR1 WSHSY and CDR2 SAAADI. The CDR3 loop is CASCMGADYNEQFF. CDR3 coding DNA: TGCGCCAGCTGTATGGGAGCGGATTACAATGAGCAGTTCTTC.

This clone was counted a few times. The chain joins TRBV19 to TRBJ1-2, with 12 positions matching TRBD1. Looked up from germline, CDR1 is LNHDA and CDR2 is SQIVND (reference sequence). This CDR3 comprises 17 residues. V gave up 3 bases and J gave up 4 bases; unmatched junction bases: 9. DNA for the CDR3: TGTGCCAGTAGTATCGGGACAGGGGGCTACCGGAGCTATGGCTACACCTTC. This encodes CASSIGTGGYRSYGYTF.

J is TRBJ1-1 and V is TRBV29-1; 9 bases agree with TRBD1. This CDR3 contains 16 residues. Germline V gives CDR1 SQVTM, CDR2 ANQGSEA. V was clipped by 7 bases and J by 4 bases; unmatched bases: 16. The CDR3, as DNA: TGCAGCGCCGGAGGGTTACAGGGGGCGCGGGTCACTGAAGCTTTCTTT. It codes for CSAGGLQGARVTEAFF.

On this clone itself: The sample contains more than one DNA sequence encoding this CDR3. This chain connects TRBV7-2 to TRBJ1-1, with D possibly matching TRBD1 (5 bases). This CDR3 region has 14 residues. In germline, CDR1 is SGHTA, CDR2 FQGNSA. V was cut by 3 bases and J by 1 base, with 9 bases left in between. In DNA, the CDR3 is TGTGCCAGCAGCTTGCAGGGAAGGAACACTGAAGCTTTCTTT. Translation gives CASSLQGRNTEAFF.

The chain employs TRBV6-2 or TRBV6-3 and TRBJ2-1; possibly TRBD2 for D (5 bases). Trimming removed 5 bases at V and 5 bases at J, with 13 bases between. Germline CDR1 MNHEY, CDR2 SVGEGT. The CDR3 spans 14 residues. The CDR3 region is CASSLDGLNNEQFF. The CDR3 region has the DNA TGTGCCAGCAGTCTCGACGGACTTAACAATGAGCAGTTCTTC.

The V call is TRBV29-1, the J call TRBJ2-1; 7 bases agree with TRBD2. The CDR3 has 15 residues. CDR1 and CDR2 (germline): SQVTM, ANQGSEA. Unmatched junction bases numbered 7, after V lost 1 base and J lost 4 bases. CDR3 in DNA: TGCAGCGTTGAAGGGGCGGGAGAGTTGTACAATGAGCAGTTCTTC. As protein: CSVEGAGELYNEQFF.

The chain couples TRBV7-2 to TRBJ2-1; 7 nucleotides align to TRBD2. The J segment lost 10 bases and the V segment lost 1 base, leaving 7 bases of the junction unmatched. The V gene's germline CDR1 is SGHTA and CDR2 FQGNSA. The length of the CDR3 is 14 residues. DNA for the CDR3: TGTGCCAGCAGCTTAGGGGCGGGAGATGGGGAGCAGTTCTTC. Residues: CASSLGAGDGEQFF.

The CDR3, as DNA: TGTGCCACCAGTCCGACAGGTGGGGAAAAACTGTTTTTT. It encodes CATSPTGGEKLFF. The V gene is TRBV24-1, the J gene TRBJ1-4, with D perhaps TRBD1 (6 bases). Germline V gives CDR1 KGHDR, CDR2 SFDVKD. The CDR3 loop spans 13 amino acids. Trimming took 6 bases from V and 8 from J, leaving 12 bases between them.

The chain couples TRBV5-1 to TRBJ1-1; 9 bases fit TRBD1. The V gene's germline CDR1 is SGHRS and CDR2 YFSETQ. The CDR3 covers 14 residues. V shed 5 bases, J shed 4 bases, and the junction held 6 bases outside the gene matches. The CDR3 DNA reads TGCGCCAGCAGTTTCTCGACAGGGGGCACTGAAGCTTTCTTT. Its translation is CASSFSTGGTEAFF. The whole variable domain, remainder taken from reference TRBV5-1 and TRBJ1-1, is KAGVTQTPRYLIKTRGQQVTLSCSPISGHRSVSWYQQTPGQGLQFLFEYFSETQRNKGNFPGRFSGRQFSNSRSEMNVSTLELGDSALYLCASSFSTGGTEAFFGQGTRLTVV.

The chain links TRBV19 to TRBJ2-2, with TRBD2 identical over 11 bases. The CDR3 sequence is 15 residues long. V lost 7 bases, J lost 4 bases, and 5 bases stayed unmatched. The germline gives CDR1 LNHDA, CDR2 SQIVND (reference sequence). CDR3 nucleotides: TGTGCCAGTATAACTAGCGGGAGAGGCACCGGGGAGCTGTTTTTT. Translating it yields CASITSGRGTGELFF.

The J gene is TRBJ1-3, the V gene TRBV28; no definite D call. This CDR3 comprises 16 residues. Germline V gene lookup returns CDR1 MDHEN and CDR2 SYDVKM. V was pared by 1 base and J by 7 bases, with 17 bases between. The CDR3 DNA is TGTGCCAGCAGTTTATTAAGGGTCGAGGGTATGAACACCATATATTTT. Translated, it gives CASSLLRVEGMNTIYF.